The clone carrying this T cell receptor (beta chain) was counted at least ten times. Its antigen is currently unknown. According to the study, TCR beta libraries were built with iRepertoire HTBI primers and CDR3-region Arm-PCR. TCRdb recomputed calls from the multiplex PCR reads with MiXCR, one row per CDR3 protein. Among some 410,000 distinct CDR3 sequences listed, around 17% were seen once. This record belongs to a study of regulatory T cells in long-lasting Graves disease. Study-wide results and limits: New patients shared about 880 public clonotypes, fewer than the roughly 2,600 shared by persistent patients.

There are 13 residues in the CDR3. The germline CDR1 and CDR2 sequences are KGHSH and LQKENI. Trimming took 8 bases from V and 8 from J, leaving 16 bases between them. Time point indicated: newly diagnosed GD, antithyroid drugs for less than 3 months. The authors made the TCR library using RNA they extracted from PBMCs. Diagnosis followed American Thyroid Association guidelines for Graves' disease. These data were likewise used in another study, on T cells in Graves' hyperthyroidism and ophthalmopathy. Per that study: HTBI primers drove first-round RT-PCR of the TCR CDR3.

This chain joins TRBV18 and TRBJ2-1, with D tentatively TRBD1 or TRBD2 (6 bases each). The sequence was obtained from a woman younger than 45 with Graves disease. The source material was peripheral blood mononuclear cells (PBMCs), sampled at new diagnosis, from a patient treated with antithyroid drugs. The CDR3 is CASVPSAGDEQFF. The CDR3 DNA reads TGTGCCAGCGTGCCTAGCGCAGGGGATGAGCAGTTCTTC.